Listed below are T cell receptor beta chains from one sample, sequenced in a study of cytomegalovirus exposure and HLA in healthy donors. Libraries were prepared by immunoSEQ multiplex PCR; TCRdb keeps only in-frame clonotypes and omits some of them. The table lists some 150,000 clones, around four fifths of them singletons. The material sequenced was PBMCs. The receptor set was obtained from a woman in her forties or fifties in good health and CMV-seronegative. CDR3s leave out the opening cysteine and the closing phenylalanine or tryptophan.

TRBJ1-2 TRBV6-1 ASSDPRFWLHGYT
TRBJ2-3 TRBV27 ASRLVPTDTQY
TRBJ2-3 TRBV9 ASSVSGRDTDTQY
TRBJ2-7 TRBV5-1 ASSTATGGIPYEQY
TRBJ2-5 TRBV5-1 ASSLGQGGETQY
TRBJ2-1 TRBV5-4 ASSLGTQSSYNEQF
TRBJ2-7 TRBV7-9 ASSLGGQGSEQY
TRBJ1-5 TRBV7-7 ASLTSGTLYTLYQPQH
TRBJ1-1 TRBV5-1 ASSLAPLTGGSRTVTEAF
TRBJ1-2 TRBV27 ASSHPGQAGGYT
TRBJ2-2 TRBV5-4 ASSLQIPNTGELF
TRBJ2-3 TRBV6-4 ASSLESADTQY
TRBJ2-1 TRBV7-9 ASSSNGGAYNEQF
TRBJ1-2 TRBV30 AWSVPDRRNYGYT
TRBJ1-1 TRBV7-2 ASKRGSNTEAF
TRBJ1-2 TRBV10-2 ASRGQEGSDPYGYT
TRBJ2-7 TRBV29-1 SVQQENGYSYEQY
TRBJ2-5 TRBV18 ASSTPTEGPYETQY